This is a list of T cell receptor beta chains from one sample in a study of CD8+ T cells in alopecia areata. Sequenced by immunoSEQ multiplex PCR; TCRdb stores in-frame clones only, minus some. The sample shows 210,000 or so clones, more than 60% of them seen only once. Material: CD4+ T cells sorted from blood, obtained at week 44, from a patient treated with tofacitinib. These receptors came from a human donor with alopecia areata. Both conserved end residues are part of each CDR3. The order of the fields is clone size, V gene, D gene, CDR3 length, J gene, CDR3 protein, CDR3 DNA. The D gene is left open where the match is weak. Some rows have no size entry. The others give once, few or many, or a class for an expanded clone.

>-|TRBV20-1|-|10|TRBJ2-5
CSQGRETQYF
TGCAGCCAGGGGCGTGAGACCCAGTACTTC
>-|TRBV11-3|-|12|TRBJ2-1
CASSLANGEQFF
TGTGCCAGCAGCTTAGCCAACGGTGAGCAGTTCTTC
>few|TRBV29-1|TRBD1|17|TRBJ1-5
CSVPQPFGQTGHQPQHF
TGCAGCGTTCCCCAACCTTTCGGGCAGACAGGGCATCAGCCCCAGCATTTT
>-|TRBV9|-|12|TRBJ1-1
CASSTQGSEAFF
TGTGCCAGCAGCACCCAGGGATCTGAAGCTTTCTTT
>-|TRBV5-1|-|14|TRBJ2-5
CASSLRGYQETQYF
TGCGCCAGCAGCTTAAGGGGGTACCAAGAGACCCAGTACTTC
>-|TRBV29-1|-|14|TRBJ2-1
CSVEARSSYNEQFF
TGCAGCGTTGAAGCCAGGAGCTCCTACAATGAGCAGTTCTTC
>-|TRBV6-5|-|13|TRBJ2-1
CASSPLYSNEQFF
TGTGCCAGCAGCCCTCTTTATTCAAATGAGCAGTTCTTC
>few|TRBV29-1|TRBD1|17|TRBJ1-1
CSAFMTRDRGLPTEAFF
TGCAGCGCCTTTATGACTCGAGACAGGGGCCTTCCCACTGAAGCTTTCTTT
>few|TRBV5-4|TRBD2|15|TRBJ2-7
CASSSGLALPYEQYF
TGTGCCAGCAGTTCAGGACTAGCATTACCCTACGAGCAGTACTTC
>-|TRBV2|-|14|TRBJ2-2
CASKSGLGTGELFF
TGTGCCAGCAAATCAGGCCTCGGCACCGGGGAGCTGTTTTTT
>-|TRBV11-2|-|13|TRBJ1-2
CASSLMGAGGYTF
TGTGCCAGCAGCTTAATGGGGGCTGGGGGCTACACCTTC
>-|TRBV29-1|-|11|TRBJ2-7
CSAEQAYEQYF
TGCAGCGCCGAACAGGCTTACGAGCAGTACTTC
>-|TRBV5-1|-|15|TRBJ2-1
CASSKTGGADNEQFF
TGCGCCAGCAGTAAAACCGGGGGCGCGGACAATGAGCAGTTCTTC
>-|TRBV6-6|TRBD2|16|TRBJ2-3
CASRESGGASADTQYF
TGTGCCAGCAGGGAAAGCGGGGGGGCCTCCGCAGATACGCAGTATTTT
>-|TRBV27|TRBD1|16|TRBJ1-2
CASSGTGELRGYGYTF
TGTGCCAGCAGTGGGACAGGGGAGTTGCGTGGCTATGGCTACACCTTC
>-|TRBV1|-|14|TRBJ2-2
CTSSQGIHPGELFF
TGCACCAGCAGCCAGGGTATCCATCCCGGGGAGCTGTTTTTT
>-|TRBV30|-|13|TRBJ1-2
CAWGDTFNYGYTF
TGTGCCTGGGGGGACACCTTTAACTATGGCTACACCTTC
>-|TRBV29-1|-|13|TRBJ1-1
CSVAGGVGTEAFF
TGCAGCGTAGCTGGGGGAGTGGGCACTGAAGCTTTCTTT
>-|TRBV15|-|14|TRBJ2-7
CATSRDLTAYEQYF
TGTGCCACCAGCAGAGATTTGACGGCCTACGAGCAGTACTTC
>few|TRBV5-1|-|15|TRBJ2-2
CASSQGGSNTGELFF
TGCGCCAGCAGCCAAGGGGGGTCGAACACCGGGGAGCTGTTTTTT
>-|TRBV2|-|13|TRBJ1-5
CASSAQGNQPQHF
TGTGCCAGCAGTGCACAGGGCAATCAGCCCCAGCATTTT
>-|TRBV30|-|14|TRBJ1-2
CAWSLDRGSYGYTF
TGTGCCTGGAGTCTGGATAGGGGAAGCTATGGCTACACCTTC